The clone carrying this TCR beta chain has more than one count but fewer than ten. TCRdb's copy holds only in-frame clones and misses some; the assay was immunoSEQ multiplex PCR. The sample contains about 300,000 clones, around 86% of which appear only once. The CDR3 runs to 13 residues. Germline assignment: CDR1 SNHLY and CDR2 FYNNEI. Trimming removed 3 bases from V and 7 bases from J, with 7 bases in between. The sample is drawn from a study of blood T cell repertoires in COVID-19. The V gene is TRBV2, the J gene TRBJ1-6, with D unclear. The material sequenced was peripheral blood. The TCR originated in a man in his 70s with acute or convalescent COVID-19. The CDR3 coding sequence is TGTGCCAGCAGTGACAGTTTCAATTCACCCCTCCACTTT. Translation: CASSDSFNSPLHF.